This is a list of T cell receptor beta chains from one sample in a study of PD-1 blockade in classical Hodgkin lymphoma. Sequencing was performed with immunoSEQ multiplex PCR; in TCRdb, only in-frame clones are kept and a portion is missing. The profile shows approximately 160,000 clones, around 84% of them singletons. Sequenced here: peripheral blood mononuclear cells (PBMCs), sampled before the second cycle of nivolumab. Source of these receptors: a human donor with classical Hodgkin lymphoma. The CDR3 runs from the conserved cysteine through the conserved F or W. A D gene is named only where the DNA matches it firmly. A row's size may be missing; if present it is once, few, many or a size class.

J: TRBJ2-3
size: NA
V: TRBV5-6
D: TRBD2
CDR3: CASSKRDYGDTQYF
DNA: TGTGCCAGCAGCAAACGGGACTACGGGGATACGCAGTATTTT

J: TRBJ2-1
size: NA
V: TRBV7-6
D: NA
CDR3: CASSSVPYRNEQFF
DNA: TGTGCCAGCAGCTCCGTCCCTTATCGGAATGAGCAGTTCTTC

J: TRBJ2-7
size: NA
V: TRBV7-2
D: NA
CDR3: CASSSPGSYEQYF
DNA: TGTGCCAGCAGCTCTCCAGGGTCCTACGAGCAGTACTTC

J: TRBJ2-5
size: NA
V: TRBV5-1
D: NA
CDR3: CASSLDTGSGETQYF
DNA: TGCGCCAGCAGCTTAGACACAGGGTCCGGCGAGACCCAGTACTTC

J: TRBJ2-7
size: NA
V: TRBV6-5
D: TRBD2
CDR3: CASSRQRGGFYEQYF
DNA: TGTGCCAGCAGTCGACAGCGGGGCGGGTTCTACGAGCAGTACTTC

J: TRBJ2-2
size: NA
V: TRBV29-1
D: NA
CDR3: CSVKGWAQTNTGELFF
DNA: TGCAGCGTGAAGGGTTGGGCCCAGACCAACACCGGGGAGCTGTTTTTT

J: TRBJ1-2
size: NA
V: TRBV6-5
D: NA
CDR3: CASSPGGGNYGYTF
DNA: TGTGCCAGCAGTCCGGGGGGCGGTAACTATGGCTACACCTTC

J: TRBJ1-5
size: NA
V: TRBV28
D: NA
CDR3: CASSLAGRGAWNQPQHF
DNA: TGTGCCAGCAGTTTAGCGGGGAGGGGGGCCTGGAATCAGCCCCAGCATTTT

J: TRBJ2-7
size: NA
V: TRBV14
D: NA
CDR3: CASSHRGITYEQYF
DNA: TGTGCCAGCAGCCACCGCGGGATAACCTACGAGCAGTACTTC

J: TRBJ2-2
size: many
V: TRBV7-8
D: TRBD2
CDR3: CASSFPASGSTGELFF
DNA: TGTGCCAGCAGCTTCCCGGCTAGCGGGAGCACCGGGGAGCTGTTTTTT

J: TRBJ2-7
size: NA
V: TRBV7-9
D: NA
CDR3: CASSPGTSGEQYF
DNA: TGTGCCAGCAGCCCCGGCACTAGTGGCGAGCAGTACTTC

J: TRBJ1-1
size: NA
V: TRBV6-6
D: NA
CDR3: CASSYTEGSEDTEAFF
DNA: TGTGCCAGCAGTTACACAGAAGGGAGTGAGGACACTGAAGCTTTCTTT

J: TRBJ1-2
size: NA
V: TRBV18
D: NA
CDR3: CASSPRREYYGYTF
DNA: TGTGCCAGCTCACCACGAAGGGAATATTATGGCTACACCTTC

J: TRBJ2-1
size: NA
V: TRBV19
D: TRBD2
CDR3: CASSIDSGGVAGGYNEQFF
DNA: TGTGCCAGTAGTATAGATTCGGGTGGAGTAGCGGGGGGGTACAATGAGCAGTTCTTC

J: TRBJ2-1
size: many
V: TRBV14
D: TRBD2
CDR3: CASSLPGRAPYNEQFF
DNA: TGTGCCAGCAGTCTACCCGGGAGGGCCCCCTACAATGAGCAGTTCTTC

J: TRBJ2-3
size: NA
V: TRBV4-2
D: NA
CDR3: CASSQDQEDTQYF
DNA: TGTGCCAGCAGCCAAGATCAGGAAGATACGCAGTATTTT

J: TRBJ1-2
size: NA
V: TRBV4-3
D: NA
CDR3: CASSQEDNYGYTF
DNA: TGCGCCAGCAGCCAAGAAGACAACTATGGCTACACCTTC

J: TRBJ2-1
size: NA
V: TRBV9
D: TRBD2
CDR3: CASSVLGTSGSNEQFF
DNA: TGTGCCAGCAGCGTCCTGGGGACTAGCGGGAGTAATGAGCAGTTCTTC

J: TRBJ1-2
size: NA
V: TRBV2
D: TRBD1
CDR3: CASSETGTGGAYGYTF
DNA: TGTGCCAGCAGTGAGACCGGGACAGGGGGCGCTTATGGCTACACCTTC

J: TRBJ2-7
size: NA
V: TRBV5-6
D: TRBD1
CDR3: CASSLDRGRYEQYF
DNA: TGTGCCAGCAGCTTGGACAGGGGAAGGTACGAGCAGTACTTC

J: TRBJ1-4
size: NA
V: TRBV19
D: NA
CDR3: CASSTRNLDEKLFF
DNA: TGTGCCAGTAGTACACGGAATCTGGATGAAAAACTGTTTTTT

J: TRBJ1-5
size: NA
V: TRBV11-3
D: NA
CDR3: CASSLGGRDNQPQHF
DNA: TGTGCCAGCAGCTTAGGGGGCCGGGACAATCAGCCCCAGCATTTT

J: TRBJ1-4
size: once
V: TRBV7-6
D: TRBD1
CDR3: CASSPFNRGRTREKLFF
DNA: TGTGCCAGCAGCCCCTTCAACAGGGGGCGAACTCGCGAAAAACTGTTTTTT

J: TRBJ2-7
size: NA
V: TRBV5-1
D: TRBD1
CDR3: CASSRRGDSSYEQYF
DNA: TGCGCCAGCAGCAGGCGAGGGGACAGTTCCTACGAGCAGTACTTC

J: TRBJ1-5
size: few
V: TRBV6-6
D: NA
CDR3: CASIPTINQPQHF
DNA: TGTGCCAGCATTCCTACGATCAACCAGCCCCAGCATTTT

J: TRBJ2-5
size: many
V: TRBV2
D: NA
CDR3: CASRDPDQETQYF
DNA: TGTGCCTCGCGAGACCCAGACCAAGAGACCCAGTACTTC